This T cell receptor (beta chain) appears in the sequencing data of a study of blood T cell repertoires in COVID-19. Study summary: Nucleic acid was either cDNA or gDNA, and it came from T cells, B-cell-depleted T cells, or PBMCs.

Participants were aged roughly 18 to 90 years, lived in 20 to 30 US areas, and enrolled virtually. Symptom resolution, clearance, or two negative PCRs marked donors in Cohort 3 as recovered. In the original analysis: Reference gene primer amplification gave nucleated cell count estimates. Assay: immunoSEQ multiplex PCR; the TCRdb copy retains only in-frame clones and omits some. The V and J calls and the clone size are those of that table, but D and trimming were determined from the DNA. This table holds 330,000 or so clones, 80% to 90% found once. Germline values: CDR1 LNHDA, CDR2 SQIVND (reference sequence). V gave up 6 bases and J gave up 0 bases, with 11 bases separating them. The CDR3 covers 14 residues.

This chain uses TRBV19 with TRBJ1-2; D ambiguous. The receptor comes from a man aged 25-45 years who had recovered from COVID-19. The sequenced sample consisted of PBMCs or T cells enriched from blood (not recorded which). The CDR3 spells CASRKQLSNYGYTF. The CDR3 nucleotides are TGTGCCAGTAGGAAGCAACTCTCTAACTATGGCTACACCTTC.